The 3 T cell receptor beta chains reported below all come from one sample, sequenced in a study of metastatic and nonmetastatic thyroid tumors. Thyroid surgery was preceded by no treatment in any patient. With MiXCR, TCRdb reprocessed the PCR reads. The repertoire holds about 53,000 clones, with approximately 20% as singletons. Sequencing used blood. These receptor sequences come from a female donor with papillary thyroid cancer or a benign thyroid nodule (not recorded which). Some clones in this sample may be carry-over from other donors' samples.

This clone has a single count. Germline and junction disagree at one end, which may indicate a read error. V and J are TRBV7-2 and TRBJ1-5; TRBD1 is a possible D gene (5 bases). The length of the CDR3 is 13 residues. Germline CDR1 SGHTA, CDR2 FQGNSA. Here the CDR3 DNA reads TGTGCGAGCAGTCTGAGGGGCAATCAGCCCCAGAATTTT. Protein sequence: CASSLRGNQPQNF.

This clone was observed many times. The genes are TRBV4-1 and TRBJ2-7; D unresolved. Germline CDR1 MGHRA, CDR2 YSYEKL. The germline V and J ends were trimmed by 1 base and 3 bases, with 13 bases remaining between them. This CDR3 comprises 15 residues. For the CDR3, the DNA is TGCGCCAGCAGCCAAGGGTCCGCTGAAAGCTACGAGCAGTACTTC. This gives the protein CASSQGSAESYEQYF.

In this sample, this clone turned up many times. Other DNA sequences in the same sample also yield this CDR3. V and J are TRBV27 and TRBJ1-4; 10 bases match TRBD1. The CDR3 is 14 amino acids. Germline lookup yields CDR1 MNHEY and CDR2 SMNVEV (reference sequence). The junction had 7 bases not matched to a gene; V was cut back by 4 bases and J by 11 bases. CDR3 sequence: CASSSSPDRGKLFF. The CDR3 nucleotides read TGTGCCAGCAGTTCAAGCCCGGACAGGGGGAAACTGTTTTTT.